The clone carrying this TCR beta chain has just a few counts. Its cognate antigen is unknown. These data originate in a study of cytomegalovirus exposure and HLA in healthy donors. Study findings and constraints: Both high specificity and high sensitivity reportedly marked the classifier's diagnosis of cytomegalovirus status. The study dropped some indistinguishable V segments, TRBV6-2 and TRBV6-3 among them.

In the PCR, 60 Vbeta and 13 Jbeta primers were used. The assay was immunoSEQ multiplex PCR, and TCRdb's table has in-frame clones only and misses some. The sample has around 170,000 clones, about 65% seen once. The CDR3 extends over 14 amino acids. Trimming removed 6 bases from V and 4 bases from J, with 15 bases in between. Per the germline V gene, CDR1 is KGHSH and CDR2 is LQKENI. The sequenced material came from PBMCs. The source is a girl between 10 and 17 years old in good health and CMV-seronegative. The gene calls are TRBV18 and TRBJ1-2; D is possibly TRBD1 (6 bases). The CDR3 sequence: CASSPPGQPYGYTF. CDR3 in DNA: TGTGCCAGCTCCCCCCCCGGACAGCCCTATGGCTACACCTTC.